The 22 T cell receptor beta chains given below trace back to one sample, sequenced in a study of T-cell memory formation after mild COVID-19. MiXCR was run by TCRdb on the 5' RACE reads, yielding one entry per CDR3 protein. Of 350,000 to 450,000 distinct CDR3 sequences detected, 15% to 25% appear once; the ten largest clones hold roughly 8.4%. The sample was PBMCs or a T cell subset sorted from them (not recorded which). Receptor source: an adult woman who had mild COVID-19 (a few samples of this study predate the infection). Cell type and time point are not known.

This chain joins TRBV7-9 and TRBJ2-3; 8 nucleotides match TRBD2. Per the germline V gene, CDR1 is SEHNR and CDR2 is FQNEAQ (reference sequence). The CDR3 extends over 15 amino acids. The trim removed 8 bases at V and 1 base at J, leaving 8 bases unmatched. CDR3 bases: TGTGCCAGCGTCCCGACTAGCGTAGGCACAGATACGCAGTATTTT. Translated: CASVPTSVGTDTQYF.

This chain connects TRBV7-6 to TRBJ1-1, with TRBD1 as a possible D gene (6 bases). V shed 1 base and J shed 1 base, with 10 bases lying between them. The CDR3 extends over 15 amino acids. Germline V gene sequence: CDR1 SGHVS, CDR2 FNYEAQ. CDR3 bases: TGTGCCAGCAGCTTAGTAACAGGGCGGAACACTGAAGCTTTCTTT. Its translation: CASSLVTGRNTEAFF.

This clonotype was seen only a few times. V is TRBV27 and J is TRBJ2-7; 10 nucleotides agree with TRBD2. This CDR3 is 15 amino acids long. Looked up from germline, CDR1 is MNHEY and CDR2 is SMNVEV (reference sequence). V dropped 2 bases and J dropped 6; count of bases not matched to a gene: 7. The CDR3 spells CASSLTSGIRVEQYF. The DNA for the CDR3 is TGTGCCAGCAGTTTAACTAGCGGGATACGGGTCGAGCAGTACTTC.

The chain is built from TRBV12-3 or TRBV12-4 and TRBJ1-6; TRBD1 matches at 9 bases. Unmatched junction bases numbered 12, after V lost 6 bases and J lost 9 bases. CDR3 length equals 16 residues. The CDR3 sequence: CASSPGQGLSGSPLHF. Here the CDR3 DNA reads TGTGCCAGCAGCCCGGGACAGGGATTAAGTGGTTCACCCCTCCACTTT.

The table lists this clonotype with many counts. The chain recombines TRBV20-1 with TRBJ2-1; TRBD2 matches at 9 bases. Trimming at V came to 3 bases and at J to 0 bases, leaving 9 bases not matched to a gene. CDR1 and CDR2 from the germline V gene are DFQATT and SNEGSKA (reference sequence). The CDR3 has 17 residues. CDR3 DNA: TGCAGTGCTAGTCTAGCGGGATACCTCTTCTCCTACAATGAGCAGTTCTTC. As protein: CSASLAGYLFSYNEQFF.

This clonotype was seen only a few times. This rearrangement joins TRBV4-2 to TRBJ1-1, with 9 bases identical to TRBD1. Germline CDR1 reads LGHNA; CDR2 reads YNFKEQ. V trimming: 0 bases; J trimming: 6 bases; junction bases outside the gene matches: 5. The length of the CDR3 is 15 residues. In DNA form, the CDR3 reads TGTGCCAGCAGCCAAGAGGGACAGGGAGGCCCTGAAGCTTTCTTT. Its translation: CASSQEGQGGPEAFF.

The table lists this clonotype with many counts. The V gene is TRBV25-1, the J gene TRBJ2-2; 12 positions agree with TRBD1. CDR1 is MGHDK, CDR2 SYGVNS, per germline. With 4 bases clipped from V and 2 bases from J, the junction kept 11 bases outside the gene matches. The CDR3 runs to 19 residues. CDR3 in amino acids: CASSGPLGQGAINTGELFF. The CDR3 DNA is TGTGCCAGCAGTGGACCTTTGGGACAGGGGGCCATAAACACCGGGGAGCTGTTTTTT.

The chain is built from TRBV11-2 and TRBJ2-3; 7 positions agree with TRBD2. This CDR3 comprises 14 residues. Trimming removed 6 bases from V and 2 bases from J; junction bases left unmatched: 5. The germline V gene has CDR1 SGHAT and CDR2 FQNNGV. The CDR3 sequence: CASRLSGATDTQYF. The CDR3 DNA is TGTGCCAGCAGGCTAAGCGGGGCCACAGATACGCAGTATTTT.

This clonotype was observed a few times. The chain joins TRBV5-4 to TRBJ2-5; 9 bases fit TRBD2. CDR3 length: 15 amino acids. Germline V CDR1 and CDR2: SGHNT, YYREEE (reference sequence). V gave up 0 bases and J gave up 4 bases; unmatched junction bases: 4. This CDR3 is CASSLVSGSGETQYF. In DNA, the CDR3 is TGTGCCAGCAGCTTGGTTAGCGGGAGTGGAGAGACCCAGTACTTC.

CDR3 nucleotide sequence: TGTGCCAGCAGCTCCGGGACAGGGGCCATTGAAGCTTTCTTT. Its translation is CASSSGTGAIEAFF. The rearrangement joins TRBV7-9 to TRBJ1-1, with 10 positions matching TRBD1. CDR1 SEHNR and CDR2 FQNEAQ come from the germline V gene (reference sequence). The CDR3 spans 14 residues. J lost 7 bases, V lost 4 bases, and 6 bases had no gene match.

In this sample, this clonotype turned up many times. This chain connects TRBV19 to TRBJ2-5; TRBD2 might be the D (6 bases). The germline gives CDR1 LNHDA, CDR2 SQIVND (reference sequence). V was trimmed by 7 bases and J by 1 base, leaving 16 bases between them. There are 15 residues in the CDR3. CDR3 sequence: CASKDGGGIQETQYF. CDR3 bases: TGTGCCAGTAAAGATGGAGGAGGGATCCAAGAGACCCAGTACTTC.

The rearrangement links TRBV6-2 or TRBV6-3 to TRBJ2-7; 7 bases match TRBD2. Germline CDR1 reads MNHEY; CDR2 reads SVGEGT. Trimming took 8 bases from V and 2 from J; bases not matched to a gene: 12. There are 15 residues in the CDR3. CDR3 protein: CASFPGGNAPYEQYF. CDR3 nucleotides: TGTGCCAGCTTCCCGGGAGGTAACGCTCCCTACGAGCAGTACTTC.

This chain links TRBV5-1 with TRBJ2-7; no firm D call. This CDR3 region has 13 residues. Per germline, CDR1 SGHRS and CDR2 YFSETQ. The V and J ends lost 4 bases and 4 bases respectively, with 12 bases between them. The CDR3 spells CASSRSQWYEQYF. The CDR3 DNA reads TGCGCCAGCAGCAGGTCCCAATGGTACGAGCAGTACTTC.

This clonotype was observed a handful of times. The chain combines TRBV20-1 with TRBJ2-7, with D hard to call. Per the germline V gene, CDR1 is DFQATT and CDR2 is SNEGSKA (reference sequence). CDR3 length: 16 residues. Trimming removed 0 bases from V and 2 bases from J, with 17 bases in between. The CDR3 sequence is CSARDPGSVTAYEQYF. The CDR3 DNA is TGCAGTGCTAGAGATCCGGGCAGTGTTACAGCCTACGAGCAGTACTTC.

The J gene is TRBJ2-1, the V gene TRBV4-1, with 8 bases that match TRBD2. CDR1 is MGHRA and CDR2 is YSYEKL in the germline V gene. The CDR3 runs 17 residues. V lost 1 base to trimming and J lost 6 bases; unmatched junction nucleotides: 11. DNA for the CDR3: TGCGCCAGCAGCCAAGTTGATCGAGCGGGGGCTCCCAATGAGCAGTTCTTC. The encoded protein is CASSQVDRAGAPNEQFF.

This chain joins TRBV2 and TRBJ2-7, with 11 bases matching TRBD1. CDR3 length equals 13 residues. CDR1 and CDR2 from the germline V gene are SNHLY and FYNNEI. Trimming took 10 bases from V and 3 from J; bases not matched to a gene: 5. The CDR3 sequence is CAIPGTGGYEQYF. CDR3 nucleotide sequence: TGTGCCATTCCCGGGACAGGGGGCTACGAGCAGTACTTC.

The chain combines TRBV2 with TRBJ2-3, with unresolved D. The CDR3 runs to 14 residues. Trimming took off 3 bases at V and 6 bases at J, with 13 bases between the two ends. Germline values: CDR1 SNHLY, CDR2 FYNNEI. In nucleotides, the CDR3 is TGTGCCAGCAGTGACGGATCCTCACCCGATACGCAGTATTTT. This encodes CASSDGSSPDTQYF.

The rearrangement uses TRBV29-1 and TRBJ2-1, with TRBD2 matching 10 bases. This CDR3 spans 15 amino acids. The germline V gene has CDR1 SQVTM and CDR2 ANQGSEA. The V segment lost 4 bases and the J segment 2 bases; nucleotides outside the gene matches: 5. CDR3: CSVVAAGGPYNEQFF. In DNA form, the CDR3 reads TGCAGCGTTGTAGCAGCGGGAGGGCCCTACAATGAGCAGTTCTTC.

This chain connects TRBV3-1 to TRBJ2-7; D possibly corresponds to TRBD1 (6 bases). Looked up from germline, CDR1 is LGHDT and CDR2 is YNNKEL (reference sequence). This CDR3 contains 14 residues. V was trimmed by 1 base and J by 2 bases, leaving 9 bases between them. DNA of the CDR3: TGTGCCAGCAGCCAAGCAGGGGTAGCCTACGAGCAGTACTTC. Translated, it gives CASSQAGVAYEQYF.

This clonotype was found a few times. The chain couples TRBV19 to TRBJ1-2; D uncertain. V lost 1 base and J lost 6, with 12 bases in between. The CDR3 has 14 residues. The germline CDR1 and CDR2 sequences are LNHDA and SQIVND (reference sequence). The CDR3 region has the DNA TGTGCCAGTAGTATAGCGGACCTCTTGGATGGCTACACCTTC. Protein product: CASSIADLLDGYTF.

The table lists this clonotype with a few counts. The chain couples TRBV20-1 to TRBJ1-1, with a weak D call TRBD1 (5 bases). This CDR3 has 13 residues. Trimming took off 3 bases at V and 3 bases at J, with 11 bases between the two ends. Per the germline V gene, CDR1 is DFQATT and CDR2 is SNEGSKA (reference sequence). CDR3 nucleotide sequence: TGCAGTGCTAGTAGGGGTGGCGACACTGAAGCTTTCTTT. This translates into CSASRGGDTEAFF.

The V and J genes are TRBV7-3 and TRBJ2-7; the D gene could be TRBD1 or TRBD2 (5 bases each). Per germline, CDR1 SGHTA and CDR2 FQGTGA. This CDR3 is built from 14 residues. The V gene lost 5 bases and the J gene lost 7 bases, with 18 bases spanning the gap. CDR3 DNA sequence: TGTGCCAGCAGCCCTCGTCCCGGGACGAGTGAGCAGTACTTC. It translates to CASSPRPGTSEQYF.